This T cell receptor beta chain was documented in a study of T cell responses to AZD1222 COVID-19 vaccine. Study-level findings and limits: In the spike-specific TCR repertoire, nearly half reportedly target unmutated variant regions. Donors were largely white British and mainly female; clonal diversity was possibly underestimated. Just 5 to 7 people given AZD1222 tested seropositive at baseline.

V lost 2 bases to trimming and J lost 4 bases, with 9 bases between them. The CDR3 covers 13 residues. The V gene's germline CDR1 is LNHDA and CDR2 SQIVND (reference sequence). Remarks on this clone: Its specificity is not known.

TCRdb's copy holds only in-frame clones and misses some; the assay was immunoSEQ multiplex PCR. The sample records some 120,000 clones, about 86% being singletons. Sequenced material: peripheral blood, taken on day 0 of AZD1222 vaccination. V gene TRBV19 combines with J gene TRBJ2-7; D is possibly TRBD2 (5 bases). This TCR came from an adult in good health. The CDR3 region has the DNA TGTGCCAGTAGTATAAGACTAACTTACGAGCAGTACTTC. Its protein product is CASSIRLTYEQYF.